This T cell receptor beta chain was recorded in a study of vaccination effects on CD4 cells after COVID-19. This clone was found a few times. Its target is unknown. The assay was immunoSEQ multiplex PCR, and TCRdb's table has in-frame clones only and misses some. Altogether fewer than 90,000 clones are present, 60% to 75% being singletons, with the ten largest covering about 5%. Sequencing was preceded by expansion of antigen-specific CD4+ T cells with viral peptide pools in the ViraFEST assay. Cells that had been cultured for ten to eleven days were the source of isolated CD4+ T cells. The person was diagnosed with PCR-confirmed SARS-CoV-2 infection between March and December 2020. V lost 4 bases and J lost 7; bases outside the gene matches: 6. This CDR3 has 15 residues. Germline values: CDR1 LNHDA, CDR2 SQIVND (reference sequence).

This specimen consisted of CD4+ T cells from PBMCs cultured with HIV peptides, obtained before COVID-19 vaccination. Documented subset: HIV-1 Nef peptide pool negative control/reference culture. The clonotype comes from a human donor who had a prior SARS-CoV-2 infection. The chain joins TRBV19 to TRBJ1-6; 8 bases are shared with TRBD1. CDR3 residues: CASSTRTGINSPLHF. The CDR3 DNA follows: TGTGCCAGTAGTACCAGGACAGGGATCAATTCACCCCTCCACTTT.